The 7 T cell receptor beta chains presented below share a single source sample, sequenced in a study of brain T cells in children with intractable seizures. Using immunoSEQ multiplex PCR, the repertoire was profiled, and TCRdb retains in-frame clones only, with some absent. The data hold 50,000 to 80,000 clones, with about 96% observed a single time. Specimen: peripheral blood, collected at surgery. These receptors were collected from a boy under two years old with focal cortical dysplasia and intractable seizures.

The sample holds one count of this clone. This chain joins TRBV5-1 and TRBJ2-4; 9 bases match TRBD1. Germline V gene sequence: CDR1 SGHRS, CDR2 YFSETQ. V trimming: 0 bases; J trimming: 8 bases; junction bases outside the gene matches: 3. The CDR3 is 14 residues long. This CDR3 is CASSLDRGLDIQYF. DNA for the CDR3: TGCGCCAGCAGCTTGGACAGGGGGCTGGACATTCAGTACTTC. The variable domain in full, with the rest retrieved from reference TRBV5-1 and TRBJ2-4, is KAGVTQTPRYLIKTRGQQVTLSCSPISGHRSVSWYQQTPGQGLQFLFEYFSETQRNKGNFPGRFSGRQFSNSRSEMNVSTLELGDSALYLCASSLDRGLDIQYFGAGTRLSVL.

V usage is TRBV15 and J usage is TRBJ1-1; TRBD1 matches at 11 bases. Trimming at V came to 0 bases and at J to 5 bases, leaving 8 bases not matched to a gene. Germline CDR1 reads LNHNV; CDR2 reads YYDKDF (reference sequence). The CDR3 totals 17 residues. The CDR3 loop is CATSRDPPGQGVTEAFF. The CDR3, as DNA: TGTGCCACCAGCAGAGATCCCCCGGGACAGGGGGTTACTGAAGCTTTCTTT.

The chain joins TRBV27 to TRBJ1-6; 7 nucleotides agree with TRBD1. CDR3 length equals 17 residues. Trimming at V came to 0 bases and at J to 0 bases, leaving 2 bases not matched to a gene. Germline CDR1 MNHEY, CDR2 SMNVEV (reference sequence). The CDR3 reads CASSLSNRGSYNSPLHF. CDR3 nucleotide sequence: TGTGCCAGCAGTTTATCCAACAGGGGCTCCTATAATTCACCCCTCCACTTT.

The V and J genes are TRBV2 and TRBJ1-2; no definite D call. The CDR3 spans 12 residues. From germline, CDR1 is SNHLY and CDR2 FYNNEI. The ends were cut back, 8 bases at V and 4 bases at J, with 11 bases in the middle. CDR3 sequence (DNA): TGTGCCAGCCGGGTAGGCCTCTATGGCTACACCTTC. Its translation is CASRVGLYGYTF.

The chain carries TRBV6-6 and TRBJ1-2, with D hard to call. There are 14 residues in the CDR3. Germline V gene data show CDR1 as MNHNY and CDR2 as SVGAGI (reference sequence). V was clipped by 0 bases and J by 2 bases, with 7 bases between them. CDR3 nucleotides: TGTGCCAGCAGTTACTCGGTCCGGAACTATGGCTACACCTTC. Translated, it gives CASSYSVRNYGYTF.

V and J are TRBV7-6 and TRBJ2-3; D is possibly TRBD2 (6 bases). V was trimmed by 4 bases and J by 6 bases, leaving 8 bases between them. Germline CDR1 SGHVS, CDR2 FNYEAQ. The CDR3 contains 12 residues. The DNA for the CDR3 is TGTGCCAGCAGCTCTGGGGGGGATACGCAGTATTTT. Translated: CASSSGGDTQYF. The entire variable domain, with the rest obtained from reference TRBV7-6 and TRBJ2-3, is as follows: GAGVSQSPRYKVTKRGQDVALRCDPISGHVSLYWYRQALGQGPEFLTYFNYEAQQDKSGLPNDRFSAERPEGSISTLTIQRTEQRDSAMYRCASSSGGDTQYFGPGTRLTVL.

This chain links TRBV4-3 with TRBJ2-1; 10 nucleotides agree with TRBD2. CDR3 length: 16 amino acids. Trimming cost V 1 base and J 5 bases; bases outside gene matches: 5. CDR1 is LGHNA, CDR2 YSLEER, per germline. CDR3 in DNA: TGCGCCAGCAGCCAAGCAGGACTAGCGGAACACAATGAGCAGTTCTTC. The encoded protein is CASSQAGLAEHNEQFF.